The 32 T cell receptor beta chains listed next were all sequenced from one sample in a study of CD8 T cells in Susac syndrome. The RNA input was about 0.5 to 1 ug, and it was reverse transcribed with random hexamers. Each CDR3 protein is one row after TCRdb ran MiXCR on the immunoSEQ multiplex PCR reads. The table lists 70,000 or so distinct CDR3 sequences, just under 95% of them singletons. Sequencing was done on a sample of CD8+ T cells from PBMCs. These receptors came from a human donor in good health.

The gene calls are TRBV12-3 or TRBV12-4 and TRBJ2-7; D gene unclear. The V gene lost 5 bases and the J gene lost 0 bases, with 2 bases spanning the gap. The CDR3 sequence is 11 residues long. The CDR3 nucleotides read TGTGCCAGCAGTGCCTCCTACGAGCAGTACTTC. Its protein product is CASSASYEQYF.

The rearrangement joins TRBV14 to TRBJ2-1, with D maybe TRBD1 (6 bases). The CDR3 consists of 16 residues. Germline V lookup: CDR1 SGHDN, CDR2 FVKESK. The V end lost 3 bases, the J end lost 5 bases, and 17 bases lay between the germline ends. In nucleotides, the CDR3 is TGTGCCAGCAGCCAGGGGTACCGGACAGTGGACAATGAGCAGTTCTTC. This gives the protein CASSQGYRTVDNEQFF.

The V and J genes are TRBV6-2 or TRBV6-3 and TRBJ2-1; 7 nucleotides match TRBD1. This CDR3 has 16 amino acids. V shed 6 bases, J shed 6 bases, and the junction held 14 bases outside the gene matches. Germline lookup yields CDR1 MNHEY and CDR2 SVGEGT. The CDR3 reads CASSSVRENRGNEQFF. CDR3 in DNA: TGTGCCAGCAGCTCTGTTAGGGAGAACAGGGGCAATGAGCAGTTCTTC.

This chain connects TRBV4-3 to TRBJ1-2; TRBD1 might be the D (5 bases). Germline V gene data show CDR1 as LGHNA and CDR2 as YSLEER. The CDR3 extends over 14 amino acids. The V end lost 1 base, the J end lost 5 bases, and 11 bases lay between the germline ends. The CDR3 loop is CASSQGVGAYGYTF. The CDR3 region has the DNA TGCGCCAGCAGCCAAGGAGTCGGGGCTTATGGCTACACCTTC.

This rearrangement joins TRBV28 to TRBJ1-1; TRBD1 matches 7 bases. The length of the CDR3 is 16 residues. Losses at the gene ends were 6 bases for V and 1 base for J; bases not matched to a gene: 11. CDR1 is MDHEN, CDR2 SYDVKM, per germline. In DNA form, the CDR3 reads TGTGCCAGCAGCCGCCATCAGCGGACAGGGAACACTGAAGCTTTCTTT. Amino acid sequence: CASSRHQRTGNTEAFF.

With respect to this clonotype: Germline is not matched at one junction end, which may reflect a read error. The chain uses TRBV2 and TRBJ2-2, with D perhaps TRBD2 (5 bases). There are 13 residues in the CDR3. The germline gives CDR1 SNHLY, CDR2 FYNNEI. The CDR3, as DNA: TGTGCCAGCAGCAGATTGAACACCGGGGAGCTTTTTTTT. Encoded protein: CASSRLNTGELFF.

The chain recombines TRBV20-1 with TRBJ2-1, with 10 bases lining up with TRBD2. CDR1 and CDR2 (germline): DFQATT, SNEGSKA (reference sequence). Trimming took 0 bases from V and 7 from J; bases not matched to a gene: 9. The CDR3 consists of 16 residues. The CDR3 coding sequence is TGCAGTGCTAGAGATAGTAGCGGGGGGACTAAAAATGAGCAGTTCTTC. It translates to CSARDSSGGTKNEQFF.

The CDR3 DNA reads as TGTGCCAGCAGTTCGAATCGACAGGGTAGCTCCTACGAGCAGTACGTC. It specifies CASSSNRQGSSYEQYV. The chain couples TRBV6-2 or TRBV6-3 to TRBJ2-7, with TRBD1 matching over 7 bases. This CDR3 is built from 16 residues. V trimming: 4 bases; J trimming: 0 bases; junction bases outside the gene matches: 9. Germline loops: CDR1 MNHEY, CDR2 SVGEGT.

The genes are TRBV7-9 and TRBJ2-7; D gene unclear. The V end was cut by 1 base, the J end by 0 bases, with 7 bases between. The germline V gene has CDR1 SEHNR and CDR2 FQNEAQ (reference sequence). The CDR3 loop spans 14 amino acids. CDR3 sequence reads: CASSLVTASYEQYF. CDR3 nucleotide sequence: TGTGCCAGCAGCTTAGTTACAGCCTCCTACGAGCAGTACTTC.

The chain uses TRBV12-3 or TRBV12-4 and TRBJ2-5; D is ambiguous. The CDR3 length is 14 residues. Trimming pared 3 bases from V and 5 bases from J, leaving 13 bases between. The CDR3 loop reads CASSLYGKGETQYF. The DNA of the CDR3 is TGTGCCAGCAGTTTGTACGGAAAAGGGGAGACCCAGTACTTC.

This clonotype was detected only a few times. The CDR3 DNA reads TGTGCCAGCAGCCATAGCGGGGGAAGTGATGAGCAGTTCTTC. It yields the protein CASSHSGGSDEQFF. The rearrangement joins TRBV3-1 to TRBJ2-1; TRBD2 agrees at 9 bases. The germline V gene has CDR1 LGHDT and CDR2 YNNKEL (reference sequence). The CDR3 has 14 amino acids. V trimming: 3 bases; J trimming: 8 bases; junction bases outside the gene matches: 5.

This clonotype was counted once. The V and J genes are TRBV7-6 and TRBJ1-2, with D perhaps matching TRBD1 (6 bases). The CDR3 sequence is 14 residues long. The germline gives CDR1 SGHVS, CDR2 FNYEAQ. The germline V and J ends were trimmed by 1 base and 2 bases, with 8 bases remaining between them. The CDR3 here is CASSLGQANYGYTF. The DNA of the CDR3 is TGTGCCAGCAGCTTAGGACAGGCCAACTATGGCTACACCTTC.

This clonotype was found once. DNA for the CDR3: TGTGCCAGCAGTATGGGGGATCAGCCCCAGCATTTT. Translating gives CASSMGDQPQHF. This chain uses TRBV28 with TRBJ1-5, with D perhaps matching TRBD1 (5 bases). CDR1 MDHEN and CDR2 SYDVKM come from the germline V gene. With 5 bases removed from V and 5 bases from J, the gap between germline ends came to 7 bases. This CDR3 spans 12 amino acids.

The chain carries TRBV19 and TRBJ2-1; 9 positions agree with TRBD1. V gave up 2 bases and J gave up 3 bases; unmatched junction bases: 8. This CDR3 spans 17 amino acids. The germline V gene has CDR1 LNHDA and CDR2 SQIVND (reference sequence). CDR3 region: CASSINPGTGSYNEQFF. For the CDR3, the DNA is TGTGCCAGTAGTATAAACCCTGGGACAGGGAGCTACAATGAGCAGTTCTTC.

DNA for the CDR3: TGTGCCAGCAGTTACGACGGAGCCTACGAGCAGTACTTC. It is translated as CASSYDGAYEQYF. This chain links TRBV6-5 with TRBJ2-7; no reliable D call. Trimming shortened V by 2 bases and J by 2 bases, and 7 bases separated the two germline ends. The CDR3 is 13 residues long. The germline gives CDR1 MNHEY, CDR2 SVGAGI.

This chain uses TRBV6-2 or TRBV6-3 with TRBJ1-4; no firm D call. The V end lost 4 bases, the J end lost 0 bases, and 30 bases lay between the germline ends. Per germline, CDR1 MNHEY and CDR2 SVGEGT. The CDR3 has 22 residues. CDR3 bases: TGTGCCAGCAGTTTCGACCGAAGGACGAGCAGCCGGTACACTGCAACTAATGAAAAACTGTTTTTT. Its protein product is CASSFDRRTSSRYTATNEKLFF.

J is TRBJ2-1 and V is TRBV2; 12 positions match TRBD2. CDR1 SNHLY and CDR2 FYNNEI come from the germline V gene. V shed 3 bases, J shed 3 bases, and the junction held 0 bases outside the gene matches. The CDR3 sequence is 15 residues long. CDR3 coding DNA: TGTGCCAGCAGTGAGACTAGCGGGGGCTACAATGAGCAGTTCTTC. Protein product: CASSETSGGYNEQFF.

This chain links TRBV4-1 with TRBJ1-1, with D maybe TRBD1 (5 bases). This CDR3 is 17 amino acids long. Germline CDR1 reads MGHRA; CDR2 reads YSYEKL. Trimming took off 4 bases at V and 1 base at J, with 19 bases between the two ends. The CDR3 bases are TGCGCCAGCAGCCTACTGGGGGGGGTGGGCCCGAACACTGAAGCTTTCTTT. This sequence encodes CASSLLGGVGPNTEAFF.

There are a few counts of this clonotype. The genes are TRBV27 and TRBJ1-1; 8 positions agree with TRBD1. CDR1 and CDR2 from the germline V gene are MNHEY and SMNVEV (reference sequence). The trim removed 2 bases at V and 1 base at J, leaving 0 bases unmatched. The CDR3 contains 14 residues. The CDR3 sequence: CASSLTGGNTEAFF. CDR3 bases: TGTGCCAGCAGTTTAACAGGGGGGAACACTGAAGCTTTCTTT.

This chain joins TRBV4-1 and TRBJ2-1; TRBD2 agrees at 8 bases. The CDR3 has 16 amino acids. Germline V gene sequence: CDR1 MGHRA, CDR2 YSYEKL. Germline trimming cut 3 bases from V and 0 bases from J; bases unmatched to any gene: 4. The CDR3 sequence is CASSHIAGSSYNEQFF. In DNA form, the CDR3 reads TGCGCCAGCAGCCACATAGCGGGGAGCTCCTACAATGAGCAGTTCTTC.

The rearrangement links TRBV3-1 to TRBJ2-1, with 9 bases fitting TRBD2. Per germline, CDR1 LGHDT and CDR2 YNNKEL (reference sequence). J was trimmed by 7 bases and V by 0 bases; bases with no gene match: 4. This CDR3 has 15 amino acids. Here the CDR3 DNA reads TGTGCCAGCAGCCAAGATCTGACTAGCGGTAATGAGCAGTTCTTC. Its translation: CASSQDLTSGNEQFF.

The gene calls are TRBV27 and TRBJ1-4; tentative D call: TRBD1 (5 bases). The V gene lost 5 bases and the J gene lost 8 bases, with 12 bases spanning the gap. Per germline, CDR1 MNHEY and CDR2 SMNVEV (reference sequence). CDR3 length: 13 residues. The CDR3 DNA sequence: TGTGCCAGCAGTCCTATTCGGGGGGAAAAACTGTTTTTT. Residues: CASSPIRGEKLFF.

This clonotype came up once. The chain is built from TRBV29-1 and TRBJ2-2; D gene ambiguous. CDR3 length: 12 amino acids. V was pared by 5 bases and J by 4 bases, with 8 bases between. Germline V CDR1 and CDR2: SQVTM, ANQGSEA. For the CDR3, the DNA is TGCAGCGTTTTTTTGGGCACCGGGGAGCTGTTTTTT. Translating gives CSVFLGTGELFF.

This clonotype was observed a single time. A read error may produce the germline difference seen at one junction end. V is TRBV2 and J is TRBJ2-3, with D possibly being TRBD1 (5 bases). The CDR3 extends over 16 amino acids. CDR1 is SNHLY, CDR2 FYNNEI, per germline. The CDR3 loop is CSSSPWGVSSTDTQYF. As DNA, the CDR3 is TGTTCCAGCAGTCCCTGGGGCGTTTCTAGCACAGATACGCAGTATTTT.

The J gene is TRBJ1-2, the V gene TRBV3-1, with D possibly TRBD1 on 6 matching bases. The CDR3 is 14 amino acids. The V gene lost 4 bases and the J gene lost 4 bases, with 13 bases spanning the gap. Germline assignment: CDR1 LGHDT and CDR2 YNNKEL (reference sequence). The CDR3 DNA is TGTGCCAGCAGCCCAGGGGTTGGAATCTATGGCTACACCTTC. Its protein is CASSPGVGIYGYTF.

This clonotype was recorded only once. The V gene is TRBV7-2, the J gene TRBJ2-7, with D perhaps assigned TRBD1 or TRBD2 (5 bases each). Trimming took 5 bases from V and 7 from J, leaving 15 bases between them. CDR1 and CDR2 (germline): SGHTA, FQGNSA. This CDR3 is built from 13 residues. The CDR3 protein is CASSVLGTSEQYV. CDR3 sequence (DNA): TGTGCCAGCAGCGTGTTGGGGACGTCAGAGCAGTACGTC.

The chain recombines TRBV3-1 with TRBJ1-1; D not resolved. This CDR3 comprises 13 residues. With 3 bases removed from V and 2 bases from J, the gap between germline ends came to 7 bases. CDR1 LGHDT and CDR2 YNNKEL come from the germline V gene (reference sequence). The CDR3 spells CASSHADNTEAFF. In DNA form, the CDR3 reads TGTGCCAGCAGCCATGCAGATAACACTGAAGCTTTCTTT.

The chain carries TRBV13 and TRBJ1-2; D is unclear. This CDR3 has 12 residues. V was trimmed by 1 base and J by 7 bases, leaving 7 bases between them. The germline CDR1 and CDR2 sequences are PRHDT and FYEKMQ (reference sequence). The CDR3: CASSLDPRGYTF. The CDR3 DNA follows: TGTGCCAGCAGCTTAGACCCCCGTGGCTACACCTTC.

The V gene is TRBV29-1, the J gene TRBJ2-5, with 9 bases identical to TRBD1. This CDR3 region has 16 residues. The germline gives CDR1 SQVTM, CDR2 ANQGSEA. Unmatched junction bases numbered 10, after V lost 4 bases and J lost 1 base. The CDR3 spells CSVGRPGQGPQETQYF. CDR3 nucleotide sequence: TGCAGCGTTGGCCGCCCGGGACAGGGTCCCCAAGAGACCCAGTACTTC.

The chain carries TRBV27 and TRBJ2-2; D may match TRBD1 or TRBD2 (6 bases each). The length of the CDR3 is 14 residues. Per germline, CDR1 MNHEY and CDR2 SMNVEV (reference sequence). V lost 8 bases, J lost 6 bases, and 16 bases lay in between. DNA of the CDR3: TGTGCCAGCGGGGAGGACAGTCGCGCCGGGGAGCTGTTTTTT. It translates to CASGEDSRAGELFF.

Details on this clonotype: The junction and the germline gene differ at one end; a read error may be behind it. The chain's CDR3 is CSVEVETPDF. The DNA for the CDR3 is TGCAGCGTTGAAGTCGAGACGCCAGATTTC. The J gene is TRBJ2-5, the V gene TRBV29-1; D call uncertain. This CDR3 is built from 10 residues. CDR1 and CDR2 from the germline V gene are SQVTM and ANQGSEA.

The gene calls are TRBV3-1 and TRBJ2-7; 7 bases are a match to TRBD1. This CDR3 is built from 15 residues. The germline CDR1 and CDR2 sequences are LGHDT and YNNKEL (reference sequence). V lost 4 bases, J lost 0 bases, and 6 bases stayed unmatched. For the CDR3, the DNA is TGTGCCAGCAGCCCTGACAGGGAAAGCTCCTACGAGCAGTACTTC. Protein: CASSPDRESSYEQYF.